These T cell receptor beta chains were read from a single sample in a study of cytomegalovirus exposure and HLA in healthy donors. Only in-frame clones appear in the TCRdb table, and some are missing; sequencing was by immunoSEQ multiplex PCR. The table lists around 52,000 clones, with about 10% in the top ten. The sample was PBMCs. The source of these receptors is a woman in her 50s in good health and CMV-seropositive. Each CDR3 is given with its conserved first and last residue. Fields, in order: J gene, V gene, D gene, CDR3 protein, CDR3 DNA. A D gene is named only where the DNA matches it firmly.

j_gene: TRBJ1-6
v_gene: TRBV7-2
d_gene: NA
CDR3aa: CASSLATYYNSPLHF
CDR3nt: TGTGCCAGCAGCTTAGCGACATACTATAATTCACCCCTCCACTTT

j_gene: TRBJ1-2
v_gene: TRBV29-1
d_gene: NA
CDR3aa: CSVEAVLYGYTF
CDR3nt: TGCAGCGTTGAAGCTGTACTGTATGGCTACACCTTC

j_gene: TRBJ1-5
v_gene: TRBV5-5
d_gene: NA
CDR3aa: CASSQGGGVMNQPQHF
CDR3nt: TGTGCCAGCAGCCAGGGAGGGGGAGTAATGAATCAGCCCCAGCATTTT

j_gene: TRBJ2-5
v_gene: TRBV4-3
d_gene: TRBD2
CDR3aa: CASSQRTSGGQETQYF
CDR3nt: TGCGCCAGCAGCCAGAGGACTAGCGGGGGACAAGAGACCCAGTACTTC

j_gene: TRBJ2-7
v_gene: TRBV5-1
d_gene: NA
CDR3aa: CASSLQEGYEQYF
CDR3nt: TGCGCCAGCAGCTTGCAGGAGGGCTACGAGCAGTACTTC

j_gene: TRBJ1-1
v_gene: TRBV19
d_gene: NA
CDR3aa: CASSINTGTEAFF
CDR3nt: TGTGCCAGTAGTATCAACACGGGAACTGAAGCTTTCTTT

j_gene: TRBJ1-2
v_gene: TRBV6-6
d_gene: TRBD1
CDR3aa: CASSKGQGFGYTF
CDR3nt: TGTGCCAGCAGCAAAGGACAGGGGTTTGGCTACACCTTC

j_gene: TRBJ2-7
v_gene: TRBV9
d_gene: NA
CDR3aa: CASSVGAGAYEQYF
CDR3nt: TGTGCCAGCAGCGTAGGGGCAGGTGCCTACGAGCAGTACTTC

j_gene: TRBJ2-3
v_gene: TRBV7-2
d_gene: NA
CDR3aa: CASSAPRSPDTQYF
CDR3nt: TGTGCCAGCAGCGCTCCTAGATCTCCGGATACGCAGTATTTT

j_gene: TRBJ1-1
v_gene: TRBV29-1
d_gene: NA
CDR3aa: CSVEWQGRGYTEAFF
CDR3nt: TGCAGCGTTGAATGGCAGGGGAGGGGATACACTGAAGCTTTCTTT

j_gene: TRBJ2-1
v_gene: TRBV5-1
d_gene: TRBD2
CDR3aa: CASSLDSGGALEQFF
CDR3nt: TGCGCCAGCAGCTTGGACAGCGGGGGGGCCCTAGAGCAGTTCTTC

j_gene: TRBJ1-2
v_gene: TRBV2
d_gene: TRBD1
CDR3aa: CASSEQGAANYGYTF
CDR3nt: TGTGCCAGCAGTGAACAGGGGGCGGCCAACTATGGCTACACCTTC

j_gene: TRBJ2-7
v_gene: TRBV6-5
d_gene: TRBD1
CDR3aa: CASSIRDRASYEQYF
CDR3nt: TGTGCCAGCAGTATCCGGGACAGGGCCTCCTACGAGCAGTACTTC

j_gene: TRBJ1-3
v_gene: TRBV2
d_gene: TRBD1
CDR3aa: CASSQDRVSGNTIYF
CDR3nt: TGTGCCAGCAGTCAAGACAGGGTCTCTGGAAACACCATATATTTT

j_gene: TRBJ2-5
v_gene: TRBV7-9
d_gene: NA
CDR3aa: CASSSRDIGEETQYF
CDR3nt: TGTGCCAGCAGCTCCCGGGACATTGGGGAGGAGACCCAGTACTTC

j_gene: TRBJ2-7
v_gene: TRBV29-1
d_gene: NA
CDR3aa: CSVDGGPSAYEQYF
CDR3nt: TGCAGCGTTGACGGGGGACCCAGCGCCTACGAGCAGTACTTC

j_gene: TRBJ2-7
v_gene: TRBV7-2
d_gene: NA
CDR3aa: CASSLDYFGQYF
CDR3nt: TGTGCCAGCAGCTTAGATTATTTCGGGCAGTACTTC

j_gene: TRBJ1-1
v_gene: TRBV6-5
d_gene: NA
CDR3aa: CASSYSTGNTEAFF
CDR3nt: TGTGCCAGCAGTTACTCGACAGGTAACACTGAAGCTTTCTTT

j_gene: TRBJ2-5
v_gene: TRBV9
d_gene: NA
CDR3aa: CASSVEERVGETQYF
CDR3nt: TGTGCCAGCAGCGTAGAAGAGCGGGTGGGGGAGACCCAGTACTTC

j_gene: TRBJ1-3
v_gene: TRBV7-2
d_gene: NA
CDR3aa: CASSLVEFGNTIYF
CDR3nt: TGTGCCAGCAGCCTAGTGGAGTTTGGAAACACCATATATTTT

j_gene: TRBJ1-3
v_gene: TRBV7-2
d_gene: TRBD1
CDR3aa: CASSSAGGYSGNTIYF
CDR3nt: TGTGCCAGCAGCTCCGCAGGGGGGTACTCTGGAAACACCATATATTTT

j_gene: TRBJ1-2
v_gene: TRBV5-1
d_gene: NA
CDR3aa: CASSYTPDMTEDGYTF
CDR3nt: TGCGCCAGCAGCTACACACCCGATATGACAGAGGATGGCTACACCTTC

j_gene: TRBJ1-2
v_gene: TRBV11-2
d_gene: NA
CDR3aa: CASSAYSNYGYTF
CDR3nt: TGTGCCAGCAGCGCCTACAGTAACTATGGCTACACCTTC

j_gene: TRBJ2-7
v_gene: TRBV19
d_gene: TRBD1
CDR3aa: CASSIEGTGSYEQYF
CDR3nt: TGTGCCAGTAGTATAGAGGGGACAGGTTCCTACGAGCAGTACTTC

j_gene: TRBJ2-3
v_gene: TRBV5-1
d_gene: TRBD2
CDR3aa: CASSLGVAGSTDTQYF
CDR3nt: TGCGCCAGCAGCTTGGGGGTAGCGGGAAGCACAGATACGCAGTATTTT

j_gene: TRBJ1-5
v_gene: TRBV5-8
d_gene: NA
CDR3aa: CASSSPGGLGPQHF
CDR3nt: TGTGCCAGCAGCTCCCCGGGGGGTCTTGGGCCCCAGCATTTT

j_gene: TRBJ2-1
v_gene: TRBV4-3
d_gene: TRBD2
CDR3aa: CASSLTSGGYNEQFF
CDR3nt: TGCGCCAGCAGCCTTACTAGCGGGGGCTACAATGAGCAGTTCTTC

j_gene: TRBJ1-1
v_gene: TRBV11-2
d_gene: NA
CDR3aa: CASSFGNTEAFF
CDR3nt: TGTGCCAGCAGCTTCGGTAACACTGAAGCTTTCTTT

j_gene: TRBJ1-5
v_gene: TRBV30
d_gene: NA
CDR3aa: CAWSPQGRTQPQHF
CDR3nt: TGTGCCTGGAGTCCCCAGGGGCGGACTCAGCCCCAGCATTTT

j_gene: TRBJ1-2
v_gene: TRBV21-1
d_gene: NA
CDR3aa: CASSKPSGGDYTF
CDR3nt: TGTGCCAGCAGCAAACCCAGCGGGGGAGACTACACCTTC

j_gene: TRBJ1-4
v_gene: TRBV10-2
d_gene: NA
CDR3aa: CASKDRTNEKLFF
CDR3nt: TGCGCCAGCAAGGACCGGACAAATGAAAAACTGTTTTTT

j_gene: TRBJ1-2
v_gene: TRBV28
d_gene: NA
CDR3aa: CASSIQGSYGYTF
CDR3nt: TGTGCCAGCAGTATACAGGGCTCCTATGGCTACACCTTC

j_gene: TRBJ1-4
v_gene: TRBV6-5
d_gene: NA
CDR3aa: CASSYGGRGANEKLFF
CDR3nt: TGTGCCAGCAGTTATGGAGGGAGGGGGGCTAATGAAAAACTGTTTTTT

j_gene: TRBJ2-2
v_gene: TRBV7-9
d_gene: TRBD1
CDR3aa: CASSRDSNTGELFF
CDR3nt: TGTGCCAGCAGCCGGGACAGTAACACCGGGGAGCTGTTTTTT

j_gene: TRBJ1-1
v_gene: TRBV6-5
d_gene: NA
CDR3aa: CASSYNPEGTEAFF
CDR3nt: TGTGCCAGCAGTTACAATCCTGAGGGAACTGAAGCTTTCTTT

j_gene: TRBJ2-7
v_gene: TRBV7-9
d_gene: NA
CDR3aa: CASSLSQGGGYEQYF
CDR3nt: TGTGCCAGCAGCTTATCGCAGGGTGGAGGGTACGAGCAGTACTTC

j_gene: TRBJ2-2
v_gene: TRBV9
d_gene: NA
CDR3aa: CASSVEQNTGELFF
CDR3nt: TGTGCCAGCAGCGTAGAACAAAACACCGGGGAGCTGTTTTTT

j_gene: TRBJ2-7
v_gene: TRBV7-2
d_gene: NA
CDR3aa: CASSPPGHNSYEQYF
CDR3nt: TGTGCCAGCAGCCCCCCGGGACATAACTCCTACGAGCAGTACTTC

j_gene: TRBJ2-7
v_gene: TRBV6-5
d_gene: TRBD2
CDR3aa: CASREREETYEQYF
CDR3nt: TGTGCCAGCAGGGAGCGGGAGGAGACCTACGAGCAGTACTTC

j_gene: TRBJ1-2
v_gene: TRBV23-1
d_gene: TRBD1
CDR3aa: CASSQGHLGTGLFYGYTF
CDR3nt: TGCGCCAGCAGTCAAGGCCATCTGGGGACAGGGCTATTCTATGGCTACACCTTC

j_gene: TRBJ2-7
v_gene: TRBV5-5
d_gene: NA
CDR3aa: CASSSPLRSSSYEQYF
CDR3nt: TGTGCCAGCAGCTCCCCTCTGCGATCATCCTCCTACGAGCAGTACTTC

j_gene: TRBJ1-2
v_gene: TRBV28
d_gene: TRBD1
CDR3aa: CASRLTGSNYGYTF
CDR3nt: TGTGCCAGCAGACTGACAGGGTCTAACTATGGCTACACCTTC

j_gene: TRBJ1-1
v_gene: TRBV19
d_gene: TRBD1
CDR3aa: CASLDGGQGGEAFF
CDR3nt: TGTGCCAGTCTAGATGGAGGACAGGGTGGGGAAGCTTTCTTT

j_gene: TRBJ1-5
v_gene: TRBV18
d_gene: TRBD1
CDR3aa: CASSPPSRGSQPQHF
CDR3nt: TGTGCCAGCTCACCACCAAGCAGGGGGAGTCAGCCCCAGCATTTT

j_gene: TRBJ2-3
v_gene: TRBV4-2
d_gene: TRBD1
CDR3aa: CASSQNRGRTDTQYF
CDR3nt: TGTGCCAGCAGCCAGAACAGGGGAAGGACAGATACGCAGTATTTT

j_gene: TRBJ2-5
v_gene: TRBV11-2
d_gene: TRBD2
CDR3aa: CASSLGTGLEEETQYF
CDR3nt: TGTGCCAGCAGCTTGGGGACGGGACTAGAGGAAGAGACCCAGTACTTC

j_gene: TRBJ1-1
v_gene: TRBV6-1
d_gene: NA
CDR3aa: CASSPLRGAAFF
CDR3nt: TGTGCCAGCAGTCCCCTCCGGGGGGCGGCTTTCTTT

j_gene: TRBJ2-5
v_gene: TRBV7-3
d_gene: TRBD1
CDR3aa: CASSRQGSTETQYF
CDR3nt: TGTGCCAGCAGCAGACAGGGAAGCACAGAGACCCAGTACTTC

j_gene: TRBJ2-3
v_gene: TRBV13
d_gene: TRBD1
CDR3aa: CASSLSGTGSADTQYF
CDR3nt: TGTGCCAGCAGCTTATCCGGGACAGGGTCGGCAGATACGCAGTATTTT

j_gene: TRBJ2-6
v_gene: TRBV9
d_gene: NA
CDR3aa: CASSVQGSGANVLTF
CDR3nt: TGTGCCAGCAGCGTACAGGGCTCTGGGGCCAACGTCCTGACTTTC

j_gene: TRBJ1-5
v_gene: TRBV30
d_gene: NA
CDR3aa: CAWSVGQGGNQPQHF
CDR3nt: TGTGCCTGGAGTGTAGGGCAGGGCGGCAATCAGCCCCAGCATTTT

j_gene: TRBJ1-2
v_gene: TRBV18
d_gene: NA
CDR3aa: CASSPPFTGNGYTF
CDR3nt: TGTGCCAGCTCACCTCCTTTCACAGGGAATGGCTACACCTTC

j_gene: TRBJ2-7
v_gene: TRBV7-2
d_gene: NA
CDR3aa: CASSYGLSYEQYF
CDR3nt: TGTGCCAGCAGCTATGGACTATCCTACGAGCAGTACTTC

j_gene: TRBJ1-2
v_gene: TRBV5-6
d_gene: NA
CDR3aa: CASSSFLRDFYYGYTF
CDR3nt: TGTGCCAGCAGCTCTTTCCTCAGGGACTTTTACTATGGCTACACCTTC